This T cell receptor beta chain stems from a study of blood T cell repertoires in COVID-19 (dated by TCRdb to about 2020). For the study in its entirety: The collaborator samples originated in the United States, Italy and Spain and spanned the acute and convalescent phases of COVID-19. Where available, HLA class I and class II types were obtained from metadata supplied by the sample provider rather than from assay-based typing. Deeply sampled blood TCRbeta repertoires from subjects exposed to, actively infected with, or recovered from COVID-19 were included in the dataset. The material from the prospective study consisted of cDNA or gDNA derived from T cells, B-cell-depleted T cells, or PBMCs. The samples were drawn from the first 160 participants of the ongoing ImmuneRACE study and from 1,254 subjects provided by 6 global collaborators. The repertoires were released in a freely available public database intended as a resource for research on the immune response to SARS-CoV-2. The sample metadata nearly always contained a de-identified subject ID, COVID-19 status, age in years and sex.

Study-level results and caveats: The amount of clinical and demographic metadata varied by source and participant and was provided uncurated.

With regard to this clone: Its antigen remains undetermined. One base away there is no much larger clone; base qualities are not given.

From its cysteine to its phenylalanine, the CDR3 spans 16 amino acids. Of the read, only the CDR3 DNA is kept; its 48 bases are in frame from base 1. CDR1 and CDR2 are drawn from the germline V gene: SGHDN, FVKESK. Germline trimming: 5 bases from V, 2 bases from J; junction bases outside gene matches: 10. TCRbeta CDR3 regions were amplified from genomic DNA by means of the immunoSEQ Assay, a bias-controlled multiplex PCR. Concerning the study's data processing: The number of nucleated cells in each sample was estimated from the amplification of reference gene primers within the assay. Sequence reads were collapsed and filtered to measure the absolute abundance of every unique TCRbeta CDR3 rearrangement. For each sample, productive Simpson clonality was calculated as the square root of Simpson's diversity index across productive rearrangements. TCRdb took this table from immuneACCESS and kept in-frame rearrangements with V and J called. Such tables lack part of the clones; where checked against another copy, unresolved V genes explain under half of the gap, and the rest is unexplained. The V and J calls and clone size were taken over from that table, and D and trimming were inferred from the DNA. Across this sample there are some 320,000 clones, with about nine tenths seen only once. The ten largest clonotypes hold under 3% of the sample.

Enrolling through a virtual design, the prospective study's participants ranged in age from roughly 18 to 89 years and lived across about two dozen United States geographic areas. To assign participants to cohorts, the prospective study relied on clinical history that participants themselves reported in a screening survey and a study questionnaire. Exposed participants had been in contact with someone with a PCR-confirmed or clinician-diagnosed COVID-19 case within 2 weeks of study entry. Mobile phlebotomists in the prospective study collected whole blood, serum and a nasopharyngeal or oropharyngeal swab from every participant. Over a roughly 2-month period, participants in the prospective study had the option of providing additional blood draws and questionnaires. Blood samples from the prospective study were shipped frozen or at room temperature prior to DNA extraction.

This chain joins TRBV14 to TRBJ2-7; TRBD1 lines up with 9 middle nucleotides. This clonotype was sampled from a woman between 45 and 60 years old who had been exposed to COVID-19. Sequencing was performed on PBMCs or T cells enriched from blood (not recorded which). The encoded CDR3 is CASSLMPGQGPYEQYF. The sequence in DNA is TGTGCCAGCAGCTTAATGCCGGGACAGGGACCCTACGAGCAGTACTTC.